This passage covers 30 T cell receptor beta chains from one sample sequenced in a study of blood T cell repertoires in COVID-19. Sequencing was performed with immunoSEQ multiplex PCR; in TCRdb, only in-frame clones are kept and a portion is missing. Among approximately 330,000 clones, approximately 87% were seen once, and the ten largest hold approximately 4%. The material sequenced was peripheral blood. The receptors shown here come from a woman aged 45-60 years with active or convalescent COVID-19.

This clone came up once. The chain links TRBV28 to TRBJ1-5; possible D gene TRBD1, 6 bases. The V end lost 8 bases, the J end lost 1 base, and 12 bases lay between the germline ends. Looked up from germline, CDR1 is MDHEN and CDR2 is SYDVKM. This CDR3 spans 14 amino acids. The CDR3 region is CASQTGRSNQPQHF. The CDR3 DNA reads TGTGCCAGCCAGACAGGTAGGAGCAATCAGCCCCAGCATTTT.

V gene TRBV24-1 combines with J gene TRBJ2-3; TRBD1 aligns across 10 bases. The germline gives CDR1 KGHDR, CDR2 SFDVKD. V lost 12 bases and J lost 1; bases outside the gene matches: 15. This CDR3 is built from 17 residues. This chain's CDR3 is CAAQTGTGEGRTDTQYF. The CDR3, as DNA: TGTGCCGCTCAAACCGGGACAGGGGAAGGCCGCACAGATACGCAGTATTTT.

J is TRBJ2-7 and V is TRBV6-2 or TRBV6-3; 7 positions agree with TRBD1. This CDR3 is built from 14 residues. Losses at the gene ends were 2 bases for V and 4 bases for J; bases not matched to a gene: 5. Germline CDR1 reads MNHEY; CDR2 reads SVGEGT. The CDR3 coding sequence is TGTGCCAGCAGTTACGACAGGGTTAATTACGAGCAGTACTTC. Amino acid sequence: CASSYDRVNYEQYF.

The V and J genes are TRBV24-1 and TRBJ2-3; a weak D match, TRBD1 (5 bases). V was cut by 6 bases and J by 2 bases, with 14 bases left in between. The CDR3 consists of 15 residues. Per germline, CDR1 KGHDR and CDR2 SFDVKD. Here the CDR3 reads CATSFAGMNTDTQYF. CDR3 DNA sequence: TGTGCCACCAGTTTTGCAGGGATGAACACAGATACGCAGTATTTT.

The chain links TRBV2 to TRBJ2-1, with D tentatively TRBD2 (5 bases). The CDR3 spans 14 residues. V shed 7 bases and J shed 8 bases, with 18 bases lying between them. Per germline, CDR1 SNHLY and CDR2 FYNNEI. In DNA, the CDR3 is TGTGCCAGCAAGTTGAGGGTTTCTGGACATGAGCAGTTCTTC. Translating it yields CASKLRVSGHEQFF.

The chain has TRBV6-5 and TRBJ1-6; 8 bases fit TRBD1. The V gene's germline CDR1 is MNHEY and CDR2 SVGAGI. V was pared by 0 bases and J by 8 bases, with 6 bases of the junction left unmatched. The CDR3 spans 16 residues. CDR3 residues: CASSYSGQGGYSPLHF. The CDR3 nucleotides read TGTGCCAGCAGTTACTCAGGACAGGGCGGGTATTCACCCCTCCACTTT.

The chain recombines TRBV7-9 with TRBJ2-1; 8 nucleotides align to TRBD2. The V gene end was trimmed by 5 bases and the J gene end by 8 bases; junction bases not matched to a gene: 17. CDR3 length equals 17 residues. The germline gives CDR1 SEHNR, CDR2 FQNEAQ (reference sequence). CDR3 residues: CASSQLAGGLRGDEQFF. The CDR3 bases are TGTGCCAGCAGCCAACTTGCGGGAGGACTTCGAGGCGATGAGCAGTTCTTC.

This rearrangement joins TRBV7-9 to TRBJ2-3, with 8 nucleotides matching TRBD1. The germline CDR1 and CDR2 sequences are SEHNR and FQNEAQ (reference sequence). Trimming removed 2 bases from V and 6 bases from J; junction bases left unmatched: 4. CDR3 length equals 14 residues. CDR3 in DNA: TGTGCCAGCAGCTTAAGCAGGGGGCCGGATACGCAGTATTTT. It is translated as CASSLSRGPDTQYF. Based on the CDR3 plus reference TRBV7-9 and TRBJ2-3, the full variable domain is DTGVSQNPRHKITKRGQNVTFRCDPISEHNRLYWYRQTLGQGPEFLTYFQNEAQLEKSRLLSDRFSAERPKGSFSTLEIQRTEQGDSAMYLCASSLSRGPDTQYFGPGTRLTVL.

The chain is built from TRBV12-3 or TRBV12-4 and TRBJ1-2, with no clear D. V was shortened by 5 bases and J by 1 base, with 8 bases between the two germline ends. This CDR3 spans 13 amino acids. CDR3 protein: CASSKTDNYGYTF. For the CDR3, the DNA is TGTGCCAGCAGTAAAACAGATAACTATGGCTACACCTTC.

This sequence joins TRBV30 and TRBJ2-7; 9 bases align to TRBD1. The CDR3 covers 15 residues. CDR1 is GTSNPN, CDR2 SVGIG, per germline (reference sequence). V lost 3 bases to trimming and J lost 3 bases; unmatched junction nucleotides: 9. CDR3 loop: CAWREPRTGDYEQYF. The CDR3 coding sequence is TGTGCCTGGAGGGAACCTCGGACAGGGGACTACGAGCAGTACTTC.

The gene calls are TRBV28 and TRBJ2-5; 9 bases are a match to TRBD2. The CDR3 length is 17 residues. In germline, CDR1 is MDHEN, CDR2 SYDVKM. V lost 1 base and J lost 5; bases outside the gene matches: 11. CDR3 amino acids: CASSLSLLAGVGETQYF. The CDR3 nucleotides are TGTGCCAGCAGTTTATCCCTCTTAGCGGGAGTAGGGGAGACCCAGTACTTC.

The CDR3 bases are TGTGCCAGCAGCTTAGGTAGCGGACCACCTCGGGATACGCAGTATTTT. Its protein product is CASSLGSGPPRDTQYF. This chain connects TRBV7-2 to TRBJ2-3; D is perhaps TRBD2 (6 bases). With 1 base removed from V and 6 bases from J, the gap between germline ends came to 17 bases. The CDR3 sequence is 16 residues long. The germline V gene has CDR1 SGHTA and CDR2 FQGNSA.

This chain joins TRBV5-1 and TRBJ1-5; D unresolved. Trimming pared 0 bases from V and 5 bases from J, leaving 9 bases between. The germline CDR1 and CDR2 sequences are SGHRS and YFSETQ. This CDR3 contains 14 residues. The CDR3 DNA sequence: TGCGCCAGCAGCTTGGATAGCGATTATCAGCCCCAGCATTTT. Encoded protein: CASSLDSDYQPQHF.

This chain joins TRBV4-3 and TRBJ2-1; 8 nucleotides agree with TRBD2. CDR3 length: 16 residues. Losses at the gene ends were 2 bases for V and 2 bases for J; bases not matched to a gene: 5. Germline loops: CDR1 LGHNA, CDR2 YSLEER. The CDR3 loop is CASSQLAGGAYNEQFF. In nucleotides, the CDR3 is TGCGCCAGCAGCCAATTGGCGGGAGGAGCCTACAATGAGCAGTTCTTC.

The CDR3 reads CASSTGGGRAPTGELFF. The CDR3 region has the DNA TGTGCCAGCAGTACGGGCGGCGGGAGGGCTCCCACCGGGGAGCTGTTTTTT. This chain connects TRBV6-7 to TRBJ2-2; TRBD2 aligns across 9 bases. TRBV6-7 is labeled an ORF, and its function is uncertain. The trim removed 5 bases at V and 4 bases at J, leaving 11 bases unmatched. The CDR3 has 17 residues.

The V gene is TRBV10-3, the J gene TRBJ1-1; 7 bases are shared with TRBD1. CDR3 length equals 15 residues. V shed 7 bases, J shed 0 bases, and the junction held 8 bases outside the gene matches. The germline V gene has CDR1 ENHRY and CDR2 SYGVKD. The DNA for the CDR3 is TGTGCCATCACCGCCGGGACAGTTATGAACACTGAAGCTTTCTTT. Its translation: CAITAGTVMNTEAFF.

V is TRBV27 and J is TRBJ1-2; a possible D gene is TRBD1 (5 bases). The V end was cut by 5 bases, the J end by 4 bases, with 11 bases between. CDR1 MNHEY and CDR2 SMNVEV come from the germline V gene (reference sequence). CDR3 length equals 13 residues. DNA for the CDR3: TGTGCCAGCAGTCCAACAGGAATCTATGGCTACACCTTC. This gives the protein CASSPTGIYGYTF.

The rearrangement links TRBV19 to TRBJ1-1, with D possibly TRBD1 on 5 matching bases. CDR1 LNHDA and CDR2 SQIVND come from the germline V gene (reference sequence). V was pared by 3 bases and J by 5 bases, with 16 bases between. The CDR3 spans 15 residues. The CDR3 region is CASSMEGVVGTEAFF. The CDR3 region has the DNA TGTGCCAGTAGTATGGAAGGGGTAGTTGGGACTGAAGCTTTCTTT.

The chain recombines TRBV7-3 with TRBJ2-5; a weak D match, TRBD1 (8 bases). The ends were cut back, 5 bases at V and 1 base at J, with 17 bases in the middle. Germline V lookup: CDR1 SGHTA, CDR2 FQGTGA. The CDR3 totals 16 residues. This chain's CDR3 is CASSPRAGQAQETQYF. The DNA for the CDR3 is TGTGCCAGCAGCCCCCGAGCGGGACAGGCCCAAGAGACCCAGTACTTC.

The chain links TRBV27 to TRBJ2-1; D gene ambiguous. V was shortened by 4 bases and J by 12 bases, with 25 bases between the two germline ends. The CDR3 sequence is 16 residues long. Germline V lookup: CDR1 MNHEY, CDR2 SMNVEV (reference sequence). CDR3: CASSSFVETPSVRQFF. The CDR3 nucleotides are TGTGCCAGCAGTTCGTTCGTCGAGACTCCCTCCGTTCGGCAGTTCTTC.

The chain combines TRBV28 with TRBJ1-5; unclear D gene. Germline CDR1 reads MDHEN; CDR2 reads SYDVKM. V was pared by 7 bases and J by 0 bases, with 16 bases between. The CDR3 is 16 residues long. The CDR3 bases are TGTGCCAGCATCAACGGTGGGCGTAGTAGCAATCAGCCCCAGCATTTT. Protein product: CASINGGRSSNQPQHF.

This chain connects TRBV7-2 to TRBJ2-1, with 12 bases fitting TRBD2. Germline CDR1 and CDR2: SGHTA and FQGNSA. The CDR3 has 20 amino acids. With V trimmed by 0 bases and J by 7 bases, 16 bases remained unmatched. The CDR3 region is CASSLAGLAGRPRPGNEQFF. The CDR3 region has the DNA TGTGCCAGCAGCTTAGCTGGACTAGCGGGGCGGCCGCGCCCGGGGAATGAGCAGTTCTTC. Based on the CDR3 plus reference TRBV7-2 and TRBJ2-1, the full variable domain is GAGVSQSPSNKVTEKGKDVELRCDPISGHTALYWYRQSLGQGLEFLIYFQGNSAPDKSGLPSDRFSAERTGGSVSTLTIQRTQQEDSAVYLCASSLAGLAGRPRPGNEQFFGPGTRLTVL.

This clone was recorded once. The chain couples TRBV6-5 to TRBJ2-7; no clear D gene. Germline CDR1 is MNHEY and CDR2 is SVGAGI. The germline V and J ends were trimmed by 5 bases and 3 bases, with 8 bases remaining between them. The CDR3 is made up of 12 amino acids. In DNA, the CDR3 is TGTGCCAGCAGTCTCTCGGGCTACGAGCAGTACTTC. This codes for CASSLSGYEQYF.

The chain couples TRBV9 to TRBJ2-1; D unresolved. The CDR3 spans 16 residues. The V gene lost 0 bases and the J gene lost 0 bases, with 10 bases spanning the gap. Germline V CDR1 and CDR2: SGDLS, YYNGEE. CDR3 nucleotides: TGTGCCAGCAGCGTAGATCGGTCCAACTCCTACAATGAGCAGTTCTTC. Translating gives CASSVDRSNSYNEQFF.

The chain employs TRBV27 and TRBJ1-5, with a possible D match to TRBD1 (5 bases). CDR1 and CDR2 from the germline V gene are MNHEY and SMNVEV (reference sequence). V was clipped by 7 bases and J by 4 bases, with 17 bases between them. This CDR3 has 15 residues. The CDR3 reads CASKSDLSGNQPQHF. In DNA, the CDR3 is TGTGCCAGCAAAAGCGATTTGTCAGGGAATCAGCCCCAGCATTTT.

This sequence joins TRBV5-1 and TRBJ2-7; TRBD2 is a possible D gene (5 bases). Germline V gives CDR1 SGHRS, CDR2 YFSETQ. V lost 0 bases to trimming and J lost 3 bases, with 16 bases between them. The CDR3 has 16 amino acids. CDR3 DNA sequence: TGCGCCAGCAGCTTGGAAACGGGGAAGGGATTCTACGAGCAGTACTTC. It is translated as CASSLETGKGFYEQYF.

The chain uses TRBV5-5 and TRBJ1-2, with a weak D call TRBD1 (6 bases). From germline, CDR1 is SGHKS and CDR2 YYEKEE (reference sequence). This CDR3 region has 16 residues. Trimming took off 4 bases at V and 8 bases at J, with 24 bases between the two ends. In DNA, the CDR3 is TGTGCCAGCAGCCAAGGACGGATCGGACCAAGGGGGGGCTACACCTTC. It yields the protein CASSQGRIGPRGGYTF.

J is TRBJ2-1 and V is TRBV11-1, with 12 bases identical to TRBD2. The CDR3 covers 16 residues. The V and J ends lost 1 base and 10 bases, in that order; junction bases with no gene match: 8. Germline loops: CDR1 SGHAT, CDR2 FQDESV (reference sequence). DNA of the CDR3: TGTGCCAGCAGCTTAGGCACCGGGACTAGCGGGTCGGAGCAGTTCTTC. This sequence encodes CASSLGTGTSGSEQFF.

This clone was counted once. This chain links TRBV30 with TRBJ2-7, with TRBD1 matching over 8 bases. V lost 0 bases, J lost 9 bases, and 13 bases stayed unmatched. The germline gives CDR1 GTSNPN, CDR2 SVGIG (reference sequence). The CDR3 consists of 15 residues. CDR3 sequence (DNA): TGTGCCTGGAGTGTCGGGCCGACAGGGGTTTCGGGGCAGTACTTC. Protein sequence: CAWSVGPTGVSGQYF.

This clone appeared a few times. This sequence joins TRBV19 and TRBJ2-4; the D gene is possibly TRBD1 (6 bases). Trimming took 0 bases from V and 7 from J, leaving 16 bases between them. Germline V gene lookup returns CDR1 LNHDA and CDR2 SQIVND (reference sequence). The CDR3 loop spans 16 amino acids. The CDR3: CASSIDSSGTLNIQYF. The CDR3 nucleotides are TGTGCCAGTAGTATAGACTCCTCCGGGACACTCAACATTCAGTACTTC.